The present T cell receptor beta chain was sequenced within a study of CD8 T cells in Susac syndrome. RNA amounts of roughly 0.45 to 1 ug underwent reverse transcription with random hexamers. TCR beta CDR3 was amplified by immunoSEQ multiplex PCR. This amplification extended across 54 Vbeta and 13 Jbeta segments. TCRdb independently ran MiXCR on the immunoSEQ multiplex PCR reads; one entry per CDR3 protein. The sample records some 100,000 distinct CDR3 sequences, 90% to 98% being singletons. With 1 base clipped from V and 3 bases from J, the junction kept 4 bases outside the gene matches. From germline, CDR1 is LGHDT and CDR2 YNNKEL (reference sequence). The CDR3 runs to 15 residues. The sequenced target, TCR beta, came from blood CD8+ and CD4+ T cells.

The sequence was collected from a human donor in good health. The sequencing input was CD4+ T cells from PBMCs. This chain joins TRBV3-1 and TRBJ2-5; 8 bases match TRBD2. In DNA, the CDR3 is TGTGCCAGCAGCCAAGGATTAGCGGGAAAAGAGACCCAGTACTTC. It yields the protein CASSQGLAGKETQYF.